This T cell receptor (beta chain) came from a study of T cell clones after liver transplantation. Study details: As an antigen-independent comparator, third-party-reactive TCRbeta sequences came from pre-transplant mixed lymphocyte reactions. Until 12-24 months post-transplant, subjects got standard immunosuppression and no induction.

Germline V CDR1 and CDR2: MGHRA, YSYEKL. Deletions cut 5 bases from V and 2 bases from J, with 10 bases between. The CDR3 extends over 14 amino acids. Study outcomes and limitations: Low donor cell numbers restricted donor-reactive repertoire measurement in a couple of subjects.

Some clones are missing from TCRdb's copy, which holds only in-frame ones; the method was immunoSEQ multiplex PCR. The table includes roughly 12,000 clones, 74% detected once. Concerning this clone itself: Antigen unknown.

The V and J genes are TRBV4-1 and TRBJ2-1; no definite D call. This clonotype originated in a human patient who received a liver transplant. The graft donor may have contributed some T cells. Sequencing was performed on CD8+ T cells from blood, taken at the 22-month timepoint. CDR3 region: CASSILGAYNEQFF. CDR3 nucleotides: TGCGCCAGCAGCATCCTCGGCGCCTACAATGAGCAGTTCTTC.